This entry describes one T cell receptor (beta chain). What it recognizes is unknown. The study ran its PCR with 60 Vbeta and 13 Jbeta primers. The data were produced by immunoSEQ multiplex PCR, yet TCRdb's version contains in-frame clones alone and is incomplete. The data hold 140,000 or so clones, with 75% to 90% observed a single time. This sample is part of a study of cytomegalovirus exposure and HLA in healthy donors. Study-wide results and limits: The authors later linked a missense DCLRE1C variant to TCR beta V- and J-gene trimming. The classifier, whose performance was assessed in both the original and validation cohorts, reportedly diagnosed cytomegalovirus status with high specificity and sensitivity. Clonal expansion, a later analysis showed, was greater in HLA-associated TCR beta chains than in equally common others. Among TCR beta chains, those listed as cytomegalovirus-associated numbered over 150.

The germline V gene encodes CDR1 SGDLS and CDR2 YYNGEE. The CDR3 has 17 amino acids. Trimming stripped 0 bases from V and 4 bases from J, with 17 bases between. V gene TRBV9 combines with J gene TRBJ2-1, with D perhaps TRBD2 (7 bases). Sequencing input: PBMCs. The TCR sequence derives from a female donor in good health and CMV-seronegative. In nucleotides, the CDR3 is TGTGCCAGCAGCGTAGTTCCTACTAGGGGGGGATACAATGAGCAGTTCTTC. It translates to CASSVVPTRGGYNEQFF.